Only one count was recorded for the clone carrying this TCR beta chain. The antigen is unknown. Repertoires were generated with immunoSEQ multiplex PCR, while TCRdb's copy carries only in-frame clones and drops some. Among 95,000 to 100,000 clones listed, around 83% were seen once. The CDR3 sequence is 15 residues long. Germline V gene data show CDR1 as SGHTA and CDR2 as FQGTGA. The ends lost 2 bases at V and 6 bases at J; junction bases unmatched: 8. This entry is derived from a study of T cell responses to AZD1222 COVID-19 vaccine. Study overall: Second-dose intervals of approximately 4 or approximately 12 weeks were pooled. Whole-study results and caveats: In all cases, repertoires were sampled only after the peak T cell response. The span of vaccine-associated CD4 TCRs extended across spike, with dominance at 160-218 and 743-854. Breadth and depth of Spike-specific TCRs rose after two AZD1222 doses.

Sample: peripheral blood, taken on day 0 of AZD1222 vaccination. The clonotype was recovered from an adult in good health. The chain uses TRBV7-3 and TRBJ2-7, with 9 bases matching TRBD1. This CDR3 is CASSLGDRARSEQYF. Here the CDR3 DNA reads TGTGCCAGCAGCTTAGGGGACAGGGCTCGGTCCGAGCAGTACTTC.